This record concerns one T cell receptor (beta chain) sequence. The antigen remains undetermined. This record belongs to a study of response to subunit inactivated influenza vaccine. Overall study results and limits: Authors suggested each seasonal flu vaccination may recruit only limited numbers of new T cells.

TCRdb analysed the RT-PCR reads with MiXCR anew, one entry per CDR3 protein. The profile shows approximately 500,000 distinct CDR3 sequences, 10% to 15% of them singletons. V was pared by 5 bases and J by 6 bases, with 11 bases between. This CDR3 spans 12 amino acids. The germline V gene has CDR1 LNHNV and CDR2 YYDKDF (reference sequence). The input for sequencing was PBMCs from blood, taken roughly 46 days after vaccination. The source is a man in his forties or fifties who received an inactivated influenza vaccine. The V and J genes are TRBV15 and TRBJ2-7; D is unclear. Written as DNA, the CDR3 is TGTGCCACCAGCCTGGGAACGTCCGAGCAGTACTTC. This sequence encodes CATSLGTSEQYF.